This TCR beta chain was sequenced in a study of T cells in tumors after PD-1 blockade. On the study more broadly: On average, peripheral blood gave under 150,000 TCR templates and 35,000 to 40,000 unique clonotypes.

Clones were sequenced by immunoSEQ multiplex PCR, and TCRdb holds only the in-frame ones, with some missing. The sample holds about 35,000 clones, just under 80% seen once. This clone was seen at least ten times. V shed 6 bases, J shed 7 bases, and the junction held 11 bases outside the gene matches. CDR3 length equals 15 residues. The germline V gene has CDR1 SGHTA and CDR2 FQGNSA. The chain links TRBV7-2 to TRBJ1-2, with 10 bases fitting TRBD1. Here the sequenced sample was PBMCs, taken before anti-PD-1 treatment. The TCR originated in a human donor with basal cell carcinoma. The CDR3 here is CASRNPGTGAGGYTF. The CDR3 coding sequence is TGTGCCAGCAGGAACCCCGGGACAGGGGCCGGTGGCTACACCTTC.